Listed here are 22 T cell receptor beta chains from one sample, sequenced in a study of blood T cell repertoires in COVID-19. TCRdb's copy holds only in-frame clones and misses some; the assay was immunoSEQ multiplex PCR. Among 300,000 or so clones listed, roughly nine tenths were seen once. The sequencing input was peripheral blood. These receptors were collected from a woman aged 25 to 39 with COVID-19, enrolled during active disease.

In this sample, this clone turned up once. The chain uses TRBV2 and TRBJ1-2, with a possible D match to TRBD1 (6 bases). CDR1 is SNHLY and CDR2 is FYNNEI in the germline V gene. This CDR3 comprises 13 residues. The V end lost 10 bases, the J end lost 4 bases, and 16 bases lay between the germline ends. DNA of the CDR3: TGTGCCACCAAGAGGACAGCTTCCTATGGCTACACCTTC. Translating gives CATKRTASYGYTF.

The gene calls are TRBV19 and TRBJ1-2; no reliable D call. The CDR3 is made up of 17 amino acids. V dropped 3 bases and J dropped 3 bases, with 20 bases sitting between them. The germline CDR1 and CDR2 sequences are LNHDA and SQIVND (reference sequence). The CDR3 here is CASSMKEGRALDYGYTF. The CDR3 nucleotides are TGTGCCAGTAGTATGAAGGAAGGGAGGGCCCTGGACTATGGCTACACCTTC.

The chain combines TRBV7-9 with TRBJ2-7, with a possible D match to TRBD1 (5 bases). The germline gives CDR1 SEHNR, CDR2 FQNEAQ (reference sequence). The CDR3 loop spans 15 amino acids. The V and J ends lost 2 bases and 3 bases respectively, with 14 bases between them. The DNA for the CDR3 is TGTGCCAGCAGCTTAAGCTGGGGCACGGACTACGAGCAGTACTTC. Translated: CASSLSWGTDYEQYF. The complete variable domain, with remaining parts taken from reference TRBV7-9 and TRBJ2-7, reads DTGVSQNPRHKITKRGQNVTFRCDPISEHNRLYWYRQTLGQGPEFLTYFQNEAQLEKSRLLSDRFSAERPKGSFSTLEIQRTEQGDSAMYLCASSLSWGTDYEQYFGPGTRLTVT.

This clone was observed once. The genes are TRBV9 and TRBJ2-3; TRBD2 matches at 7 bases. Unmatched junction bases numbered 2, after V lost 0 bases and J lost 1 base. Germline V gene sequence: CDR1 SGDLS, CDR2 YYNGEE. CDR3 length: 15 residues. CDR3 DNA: TGTGCCAGCAGCGTAGGACTAGCAGGCACAGATACGCAGTATTTT. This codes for CASSVGLAGTDTQYF.

The CDR3 loop is CASREITTNEKLFF. CDR3 in DNA: TGTGCCAGCAGAGAAATAACAACTAATGAAAAACTGTTTTTT. The rearrangement joins TRBV2 to TRBJ1-4; D not certain. CDR1 SNHLY and CDR2 FYNNEI come from the germline V gene. V lost 6 bases and J 0 bases, leaving 8 bases between the germline ends. The CDR3 consists of 14 residues.

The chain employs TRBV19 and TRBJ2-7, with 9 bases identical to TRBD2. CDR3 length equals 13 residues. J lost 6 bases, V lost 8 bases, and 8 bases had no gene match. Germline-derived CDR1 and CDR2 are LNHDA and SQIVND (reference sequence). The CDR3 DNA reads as TGTGCCAGTCTTAGTGCGCGGGGGGGCGAGCAGTACTTC. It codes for CASLSARGGEQYF.

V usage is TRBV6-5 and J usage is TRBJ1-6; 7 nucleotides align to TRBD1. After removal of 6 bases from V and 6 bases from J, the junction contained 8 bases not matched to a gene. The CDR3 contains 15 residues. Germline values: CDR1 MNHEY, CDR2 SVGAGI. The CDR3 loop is CASRERGTVNSPLHF. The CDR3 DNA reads TGTGCCAGCAGAGAGAGGGGGACAGTTAATTCACCCCTCCACTTT.

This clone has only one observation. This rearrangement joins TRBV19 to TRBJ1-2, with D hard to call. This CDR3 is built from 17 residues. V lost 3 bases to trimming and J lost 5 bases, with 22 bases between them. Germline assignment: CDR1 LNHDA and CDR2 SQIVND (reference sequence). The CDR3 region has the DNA TGTGCCAGTAGTATTTCGGGTGGTCCGAGAAGATTTTATGGCTACACCTTC. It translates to CASSISGGPRRFYGYTF.

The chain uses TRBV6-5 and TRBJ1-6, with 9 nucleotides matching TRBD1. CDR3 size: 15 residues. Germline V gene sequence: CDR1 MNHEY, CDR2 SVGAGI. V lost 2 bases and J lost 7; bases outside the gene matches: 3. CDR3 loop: CASSYRTGENSPLHF. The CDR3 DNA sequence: TGTGCCAGCAGTTACCGGACAGGGGAAAATTCACCCCTCCACTTT.

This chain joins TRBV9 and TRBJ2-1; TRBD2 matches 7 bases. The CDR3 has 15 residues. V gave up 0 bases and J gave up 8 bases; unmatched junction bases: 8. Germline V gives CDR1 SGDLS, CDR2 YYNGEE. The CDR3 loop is CASSVGTSTSDEQFF. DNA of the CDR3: TGTGCCAGCAGCGTAGGAACTAGTACTAGCGATGAGCAGTTCTTC.

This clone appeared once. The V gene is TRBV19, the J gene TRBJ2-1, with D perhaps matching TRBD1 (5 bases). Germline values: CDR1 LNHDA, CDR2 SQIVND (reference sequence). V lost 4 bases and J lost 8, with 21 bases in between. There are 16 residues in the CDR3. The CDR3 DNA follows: TGTGCCAGTAGTACCCCGGGCCGTCAAGTAGGGGATGAGCAGTTCTTC. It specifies CASSTPGRQVGDEQFF.

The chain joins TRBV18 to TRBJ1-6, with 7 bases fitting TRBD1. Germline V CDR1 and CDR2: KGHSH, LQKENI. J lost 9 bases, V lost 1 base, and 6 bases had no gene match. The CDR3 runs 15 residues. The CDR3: CASSPQTGTGSPLHF. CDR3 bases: TGTGCCAGCTCACCACAGACAGGGACGGGTTCACCCCTCCACTTT.

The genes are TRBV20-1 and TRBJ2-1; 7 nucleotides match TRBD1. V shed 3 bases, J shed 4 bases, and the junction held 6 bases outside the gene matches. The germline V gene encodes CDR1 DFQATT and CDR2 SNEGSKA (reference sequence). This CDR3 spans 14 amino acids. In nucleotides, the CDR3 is TGCAGTGCTAGTGTCGGGACAGAATACAATGAGCAGTTCTTC. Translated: CSASVGTEYNEQFF.

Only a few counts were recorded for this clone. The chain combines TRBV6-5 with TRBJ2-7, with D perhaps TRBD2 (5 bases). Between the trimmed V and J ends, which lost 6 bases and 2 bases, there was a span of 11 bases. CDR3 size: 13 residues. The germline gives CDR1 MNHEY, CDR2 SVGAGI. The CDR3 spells CASRPFGTYEQYF. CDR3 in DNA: TGTGCCAGCAGGCCCTTCGGGACCTACGAGCAGTACTTC.

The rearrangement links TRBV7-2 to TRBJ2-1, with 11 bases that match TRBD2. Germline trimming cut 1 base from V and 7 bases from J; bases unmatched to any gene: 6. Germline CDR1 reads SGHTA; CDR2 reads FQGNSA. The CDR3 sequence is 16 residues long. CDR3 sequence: CASSLVTSGRGNEQFF. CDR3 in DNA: TGTGCCAGCAGCTTAGTAACTAGCGGGAGAGGTAATGAGCAGTTCTTC.

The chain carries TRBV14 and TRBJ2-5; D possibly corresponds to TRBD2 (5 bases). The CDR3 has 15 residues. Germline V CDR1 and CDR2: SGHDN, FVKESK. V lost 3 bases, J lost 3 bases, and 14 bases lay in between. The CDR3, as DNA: TGTGCCAGCAGCCACCCCTACTCGGGAAAAGAGACCCAGTACTTC. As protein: CASSHPYSGKETQYF.

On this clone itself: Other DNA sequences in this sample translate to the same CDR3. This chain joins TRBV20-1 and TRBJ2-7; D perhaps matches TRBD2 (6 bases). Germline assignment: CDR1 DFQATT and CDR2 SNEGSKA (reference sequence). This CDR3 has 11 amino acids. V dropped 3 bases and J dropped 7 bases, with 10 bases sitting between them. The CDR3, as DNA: TGCAGTGCTAGGGAGGGCAGAGAGCAGTACTTC. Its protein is CSAREGREQYF.

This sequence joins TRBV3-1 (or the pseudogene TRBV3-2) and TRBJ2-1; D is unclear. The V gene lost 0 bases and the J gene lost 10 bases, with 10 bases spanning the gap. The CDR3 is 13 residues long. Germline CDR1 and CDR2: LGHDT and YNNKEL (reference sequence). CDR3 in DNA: TGTGCCAGCAGCCAAGACCCTAGATTCGAGCAGTTCTTC. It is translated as CASSQDPRFEQFF.

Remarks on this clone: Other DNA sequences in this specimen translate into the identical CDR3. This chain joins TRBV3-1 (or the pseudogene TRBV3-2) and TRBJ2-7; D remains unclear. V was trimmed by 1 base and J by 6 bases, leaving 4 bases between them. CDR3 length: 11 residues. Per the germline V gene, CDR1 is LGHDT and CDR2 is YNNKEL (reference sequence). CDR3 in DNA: TGTGCCAGCAGCCAAGCGGGCGAGCAGTACTTC. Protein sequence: CASSQAGEQYF.

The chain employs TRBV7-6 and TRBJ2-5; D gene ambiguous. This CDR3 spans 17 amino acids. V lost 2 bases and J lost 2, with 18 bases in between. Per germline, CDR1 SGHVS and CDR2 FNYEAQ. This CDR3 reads CASSLRMNSLAQETQYF. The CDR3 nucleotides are TGTGCCAGCAGCTTACGGATGAATAGCTTAGCACAAGAGACCCAGTACTTC. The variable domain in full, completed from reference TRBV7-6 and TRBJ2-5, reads GAGVSQSPRYKVTKRGQDVALRCDPISGHVSLYWYRQALGQGPEFLTYFNYEAQQDKSGLPNDRFSAERPEGSISTLTIQRTEQRDSAMYRCASSLRMNSLAQETQYFGPGTRLLVL.

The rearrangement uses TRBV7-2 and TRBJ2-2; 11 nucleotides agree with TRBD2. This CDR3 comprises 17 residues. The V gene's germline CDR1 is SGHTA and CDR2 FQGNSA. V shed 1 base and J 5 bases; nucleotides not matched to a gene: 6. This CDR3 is CASSLVLAGGPTGELFF. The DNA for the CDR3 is TGTGCCAGCAGCTTAGTTTTAGCGGGAGGGCCGACCGGGGAGCTGTTTTTT.

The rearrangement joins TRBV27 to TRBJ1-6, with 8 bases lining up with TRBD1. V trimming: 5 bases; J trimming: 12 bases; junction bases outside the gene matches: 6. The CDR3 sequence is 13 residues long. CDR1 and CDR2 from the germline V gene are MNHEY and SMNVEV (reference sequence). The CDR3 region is CASSEQGGVPLHF. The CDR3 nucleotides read TGTGCCAGCAGTGAACAGGGGGGGGTACCCCTCCACTTT.